These T cell receptor beta chains were read from a single sample in a study of blood T cell repertoires in COVID-19. Repertoires were generated with immunoSEQ multiplex PCR, while TCRdb's copy carries only in-frame clones and drops some. The table has 250,000 to 300,000 clones, over 85% seen once; the top ten hold roughly 2.9%. The sequenced sample was PBMCs or T cells enriched from blood (not recorded which). The receptor set was obtained from a woman in her forties or fifties who had been exposed to COVID-19. Each CDR3 is given with its conserved first and last residue. Fields, in order: clone size, CDR3 length, J gene, D gene, V gene, CDR3 protein, CDR3 DNA. The D gene is left open where the match is weak. The size entry is marked missing in some rows and otherwise reads once, few, many or a size class.

>many|15|TRBJ2-7|TRBD1|TRBV30
CAWSHYSKQGQGQYF
TGTGCCTGGAGCCATTACTCGAAACAGGGGCAAGGGCAGTACTTC
>.|15|TRBJ2-7|.|TRBV5-1
CASSLEQGSSYEQYF
TGCGCCAGCAGCTTGGAACAGGGAAGCTCCTACGAGCAGTACTTC
>.|17|TRBJ2-1|TRBD1|TRBV3-1/TRBV3-2
CASSQDATGGASNEQFF
TGTGCCAGCAGCCAAGATGCCACAGGGGGTGCGAGCAATGAGCAGTTCTTC
>once|15|TRBJ2-7|.|TRBV5-5
CASSSNAGLSYEQYF
TGTGCCAGCAGCAGTAATGCGGGGCTCTCCTACGAGCAGTACTTC
>.|14|TRBJ1-4|TRBD1|TRBV19
CATSLGQGAEKLFF
TGTGCCACTTCCTTGGGACAGGGTGCTGAAAAACTGTTTTTT
>.|14|TRBJ1-2|TRBD1|TRBV6-4
CASSVTGVGYGYTF
TGTGCCAGCAGTGTAACAGGGGTGGGCTATGGCTACACCTTC
>once|16|TRBJ2-3|TRBD2|TRBV11-3
CASSFSAGWGTDTQYF
TGTGCCAGCAGCTTTTCAGCGGGGTGGGGCACAGATACGCAGTATTTT
>.|11|TRBJ1-1|.|TRBV7-2
CASSLVGEAFF
TGTGCCAGCAGCTTAGTCGGTGAAGCTTTCTTT
>.|16|TRBJ1-5|.|TRBV6-5
CASSYSTAGTNQPQHF
TGTGCCAGCAGTTACTCGACCGCAGGAACCAATCAGCCCCAGCATTTT
>.|15|TRBJ2-7|TRBD2|TRBV4-1
CASSQGSGGSYEQYF
TGCGCCAGCAGCCAAGGAAGCGGGGGTTCCTACGAGCAGTACTTC
>.|15|TRBJ1-3|.|TRBV14
CASSQVVSSGNTIYF
TGTGCCAGCAGCCAAGTTGTGTCTTCTGGAAACACCATATATTTT
>.|15|TRBJ1-1|TRBD1|TRBV28
CASSERTGAFTEAFF
TGTGCCAGCAGTGAAAGGACAGGGGCCTTCACTGAAGCTTTCTTT
>.|13|TRBJ1-1|.|TRBV11-3
CASSLNRDTEAFF
TGTGCCAGCAGCTTAAACAGGGACACTGAAGCTTTCTTT
>.|13|TRBJ2-5|.|TRBV2
CASSPNRVETQYF
TGTGCCAGCAGCCCGAACAGGGTAGAGACCCAGTACTTC
>.|15|TRBJ2-2|TRBD1|TRBV6-1
CASSETGGVTGELFF
TGTGCCAGCAGTGAAACAGGGGGAGTCACCGGGGAGCTGTTTTTT
>once|18|TRBJ2-3|TRBD2|TRBV7-9
CASSLPGLAGAHTDTQYF
TGTGCCAGCAGCTTACCCGGACTAGCGGGGGCTCACACAGATACGCAGTATTTT
>.|12|TRBJ1-6|.|TRBV19
CASSFVQSPLHF
TGTGCCAGTAGTTTCGTCCAGTCACCCCTCCACTTT
>.|14|TRBJ1-1|TRBD1|TRBV19
CASSIRDRDTEAFF
TGTGCCAGTAGTATCCGGGACAGGGACACTGAAGCTTTCTTT
>.|12|TRBJ2-1|TRBD1|TRBV27
CASSSGGLEQFF
TGTGCCAGCAGTTCAGGGGGTCTTGAGCAGTTCTTC
>.|14|TRBJ1-4|.|TRBV6-1
CASSEPPGGEKLFF
TGTGCCAGCAGTGAGCCCCCTGGAGGAGAAAAACTGTTTTTT
>once|14|TRBJ2-2|.|TRBV6-5
CASSQQGSTGELFF
TGTGCCAGCAGTCAGCAGGGTTCCACCGGGGAGCTGTTTTTT
>once|17|TRBJ1-2|TRBD1|TRBV3-1/TRBV3-2
CASSQDFGTGGLYGYTF
TGTGCCAGCAGCCAAGATTTCGGGACAGGGGGTCTCTATGGCTACACCTTC
>.|15|TRBJ1-2|TRBD1|TRBV6-1
CASSDSGTGDGGYTF
TGTGCCAGCAGTGATTCCGGGACAGGGGATGGTGGCTACACCTTC
>.|13|TRBJ2-5|.|TRBV18
CASSPPQAETQYF
TGTGCCAGCTCACCACCTCAGGCAGAGACCCAGTACTTC
>.|18|TRBJ2-7|.|TRBV12-2
CASRPGKDRAVIPYEQYF
TGTGCAAGTCGCCCAGGGAAGGACAGGGCGGTGATTCCCTACGAGCAGTACTTC
>.|11|TRBJ1-6|.|TRBV2
CASSSNSPLHF
TGTGCCAGCAGTTCGAATTCACCCCTCCACTTT
>.|16|TRBJ2-7|.|TRBV28
CASSAVPSGNSYEQYF
TGTGCCAGCAGCGCAGTACCCTCAGGCAACTCCTACGAGCAGTACTTC
>once|21|TRBJ1-4|.|TRBV28
CASSFKGLGTDSRRGNEKLFF
TGTGCCAGCAGTTTTAAGGGGCTGGGTACCGACAGCCGAAGGGGTAATGAAAAACTGTTTTTT
>.|15|TRBJ2-3|TRBD2|TRBV11-2
CASSRAGGPTDTQYF
TGTGCCAGCAGCAGAGCGGGGGGGCCCACAGATACGCAGTATTTT
>.|13|TRBJ1-5|.|TRBV20-1
CSASAGEGQPQHF
TGCAGTGCTAGTGCAGGGGAGGGTCAGCCCCAGCATTTT
>.|13|TRBJ1-1|.|TRBV29-1
CSDTGGRNTEAFF
TGCAGTGATACTGGGGGGAGAAACACTGAAGCTTTCTTT
>.|17|TRBJ1-1|.|TRBV27
CASSLGARGPSNTEAFF
TGTGCCAGCAGTTTAGGGGCCAGGGGCCCTTCGAACACTGAAGCTTTCTTT
>few|14|TRBJ2-1|TRBD1|TRBV5-1
CASRRQGTGGEQFF
TGCGCCAGCAGGCGACAGGGTACAGGCGGTGAGCAGTTCTTC
>.|15|TRBJ2-1|.|TRBV18
CASSPRLAEGVEQFF
TGTGCCAGCTCACCACGCCTAGCGGAGGGGGTGGAGCAGTTCTTC
>.|17|TRBJ2-6|.|TRBV5-4
CASSLPTRGYGANVLTF
TGTGCCAGCAGCTTGCCGACCCGGGGGTATGGGGCCAACGTCCTGACTTTC
>.|15|TRBJ2-6|.|TRBV20-1
CSASEGSSGANVLTF
TGCAGTGCTAGTGAAGGGAGCTCTGGGGCCAACGTCCTGACTTTC
>.|15|TRBJ1-2|TRBD1|TRBV28
CASSFGRGRIYGYTF
TGTGCCAGCAGTTTCGGCAGGGGGCGAATCTATGGCTACACCTTC
>.|19|TRBJ1-5|TRBD1|TRBV3-1/TRBV3-2
CASSQPWDRGRDSNQPQHF
TGTGCCAGCAGCCAACCCTGGGACAGGGGGAGGGATAGCAATCAGCCCCAGCATTTT
>.|17|TRBJ2-1|.|TRBV5-1
CASSFAATAGTYNEQFF
TGCGCCAGCAGCTTTGCCGCTACGGCAGGGACCTACAATGAGCAGTTCTTC
>.|17|TRBJ2-3|TRBD1|TRBV13
CASSLGRTGDLTDTQYF
TGTGCCAGCAGCTTAGGGAGGACAGGGGATCTCACAGATACGCAGTATTTT
>.|14|TRBJ1-2|.|TRBV28
CASSPLGANYGYTF
TGTGCCAGCAGTCCCTTGGGGGCGAACTATGGCTACACCTTC
>.|17|TRBJ1-6|.|TRBV5-1
CASSLGGDSSYNSPLHF
TGCGCCAGCAGCTTGGGGGGCGATAGCTCCTATAATTCACCCCTCCACTTT
>.|15|TRBJ2-7|.|TRBV3-1/TRBV3-2
CASSQRLSGDLEQYF
TGTGCCAGCAGCCAACGGCTCTCCGGGGACTTGGAGCAGTACTTC
>.|16|TRBJ1-2|TRBD1|TRBV27
CASSSTRDRRRKGYTF
TGTGCCAGCAGTTCGACCCGGGACAGGCGACGAAAAGGCTACACCTTC
>.|12|TRBJ1-6|TRBD1|TRBV30
CAWGTVKSPLHF
TGTGCCTGGGGGACAGTGAAGTCACCCCTCCACTTT
>.|13|TRBJ2-7|.|TRBV5-6
CASSPPTSYEQYF
TGTGCCAGCAGCCCACCGACAAGCTACGAGCAGTACTTC
>.|14|TRBJ1-2|.|TRBV28
CASSPPDSVWGYTF
TGTGCCAGCAGCCCCCCCGACAGTGTCTGGGGCTACACCTTC
>once|13|TRBJ2-5|.|TRBV5-6
CASSTTDQETQYF
TGTGCCAGCAGCACGACAGATCAAGAGACCCAGTACTTC
>.|14|TRBJ2-2|.|TRBV19
CASSILAETGELFF
TGTGCCAGTAGTATTCTTGCCGAGACCGGGGAGCTGTTTTTT
>.|14|TRBJ2-5|.|TRBV18
CASSPLGVLETQYF
TGTGCCAGCTCACCTCTCGGGGTACTAGAGACCCAGTACTTC
>.|13|TRBJ2-1|TRBD2|TRBV27
CAAGPSSYNEQFF
TGTGCAGCGGGGCCCAGCTCCTACAATGAGCAGTTCTTC
>.|17|TRBJ1-1|TRBD1|TRBV7-9
CASSLAQRDRLNTEAFF
TGTGCCAGCAGCTTGGCCCAAAGGGACAGGCTGAACACTGAAGCTTTCTTT
>.|14|TRBJ1-6|TRBD1|TRBV7-2
CASSLGQSGSPLHF
TGTGCCAGCAGCCTGGGACAGTCCGGTTCACCCCTCCACTTT
>few|15|TRBJ1-1|TRBD1|TRBV6-5
CASRIGTGANTEAFF
TGTGCCAGCAGGATAGGGACAGGGGCGAACACTGAAGCTTTCTTT
>.|13|TRBJ2-7|TRBD1|TRBV19
CASSGQGRSEQYF
TGTGCCAGTAGTGGACAGGGGAGGAGCGAGCAGTACTTC
>.|15|TRBJ1-2|.|TRBV27
CASSLTPQGSYGYTF
TGTGCCAGCAGTTTAACCCCCCAGGGGTCCTATGGCTACACCTTC
>.|15|TRBJ2-5|.|TRBV7-2
CASSVRDSWRETQYF
TGTGCCAGCAGCGTTCGGGACTCCTGGCGGGAGACCCAGTACTTC